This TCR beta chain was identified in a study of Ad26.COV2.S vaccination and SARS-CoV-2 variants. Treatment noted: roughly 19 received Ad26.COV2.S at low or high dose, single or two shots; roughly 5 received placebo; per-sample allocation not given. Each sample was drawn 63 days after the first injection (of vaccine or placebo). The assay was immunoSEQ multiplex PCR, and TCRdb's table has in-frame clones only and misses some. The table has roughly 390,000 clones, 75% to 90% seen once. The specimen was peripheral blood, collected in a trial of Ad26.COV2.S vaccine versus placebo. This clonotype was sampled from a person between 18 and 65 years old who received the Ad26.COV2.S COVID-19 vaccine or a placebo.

In nucleotides, the CDR3 is TGTGCCAGCAGCTCCGGACCGGACAGGCTACTTGAGCAGTACTTC. Residues: CASSSGPDRLLEQYF. This chain uses TRBV5-5 with TRBJ2-7; TRBD1 agrees at 7 bases. V dropped 3 bases and J dropped 7; count of bases not matched to a gene: 13. Germline V gives CDR1 SGHKS, CDR2 YYEKEE (reference sequence). CDR3 length: 15 residues.